Listed here are 28 T cell receptor beta chains from one sample, sequenced in a study of blood T cell repertoires in COVID-19. The protocol was immunoSEQ multiplex PCR, while the TCRdb copy is restricted to in-frame clones and leaves out a portion. The sample includes approximately 65,000 clones, roughly 87% seen only once; the top ten take roughly 0.53%. The material sequenced was peripheral blood. These receptors were obtained from a man in his forties or fifties with COVID-19, enrolled during active disease.

V gene TRBV6-1 combines with J gene TRBJ1-5; D is undetermined. CDR3 size: 15 residues. Germline V gene lookup returns CDR1 MNHNS and CDR2 SASEGT. V gave up 0 bases and J gave up 7 bases, with 13 bases separating them. CDR3 coding DNA: TGTGCCAGCAGTGAAGCGCTTCTAGGAGGGCAGCCCCAGCATTTT. Residues: CASSEALLGGQPQHF.

The chain uses TRBV4-1 and TRBJ1-1; the match to TRBD1 covers 11 bases. The length of the CDR3 is 17 residues. Germline V lookup: CDR1 MGHRA, CDR2 YSYEKL. V lost 2 bases to trimming and J lost 1 base; unmatched junction nucleotides: 6. The CDR3 nucleotides read TGCGCCAGCAGCCAACTCTGGACAGGGGGCGAGAACACTGAAGCTTTCTTT. This codes for CASSQLWTGGENTEAFF.

The chain carries TRBV28 and TRBJ1-1, with D perhaps matching TRBD1 (5 bases). V was pared by 5 bases and J by 3 bases, with 7 bases between. The CDR3 covers 12 residues. CDR1 and CDR2 from the germline V gene are MDHEN and SYDVKM. The CDR3 spells CASSRGDTEAFF. The CDR3 DNA is TGTGCCAGCAGTCGGGGGGACACTGAAGCTTTCTTT.

This clone was detected once. The rearrangement joins TRBV25-1 to TRBJ2-1; TRBD1 agrees at 8 bases. Trimming cost V 3 bases and J 4 bases; bases outside gene matches: 5. This CDR3 contains 15 residues. CDR1 is MGHDK, CDR2 SYGVNS, per germline. In nucleotides, the CDR3 is TGTGCCAGCAGTGAGATTGGGACAGGTTACAATGAGCAGTTCTTC. It specifies CASSEIGTGYNEQFF.

The chain links TRBV6-6 to TRBJ1-4; possible D gene TRBD1, 6 bases. Germline V CDR1 and CDR2: MNHNY, SVGAGI (reference sequence). Trimming left V 2 bases short and J 12 bases short, with 19 bases between. The CDR3 has 15 residues. The CDR3 loop is CASSYGGASFLELFF. CDR3 in DNA: TGTGCCAGCAGTTACGGGGGCGCATCCTTTCTAGAACTGTTTTTT.

The gene calls are TRBV7-9 and TRBJ2-4; 8 nucleotides agree with TRBD1. The V gene's germline CDR1 is SEHNR and CDR2 FQNEAQ (reference sequence). V lost 4 bases, J lost 2 bases, and 10 bases stayed unmatched. The CDR3 is 17 amino acids. CDR3 sequence (DNA): TGTGCCAGCAGCTCAAGGACAGGGAACCAAACCAAAAACATTCAGTACTTC. Protein sequence: CASSSRTGNQTKNIQYF.

The chain has TRBV7-9 and TRBJ2-2; TRBD1 agrees at 7 bases. CDR1 is SEHNR, CDR2 FQNEAQ, per germline (reference sequence). With 7 bases clipped from V and 5 bases from J, the junction kept 7 bases outside the gene matches. This CDR3 is 14 amino acids long. The CDR3 region is CASTSTGETGELFF. DNA for the CDR3: TGTGCCAGCACCTCAACAGGGGAAACCGGGGAGCTGTTTTTT.

The chain joins TRBV19 to TRBJ2-1; tentatively, D is TRBD2 (5 bases). The CDR3 is made up of 19 amino acids. Trimming cost V 5 bases and J 3 bases, with 26 bases left between them. Germline CDR1 is LNHDA and CDR2 is SQIVND (reference sequence). The chain's CDR3 is CASSAAGGSRSRSYNEQFF. The DNA for the CDR3 is TGTGCCAGTAGTGCCGCGGGTGGGAGCCGCTCCCGAAGCTACAATGAGCAGTTCTTC.

J is TRBJ2-1 and V is TRBV21-1; the table's D call of TRBD2 was not tested on the DNA. TRBV21-1 corresponds to a pseudogene. This CDR3 is 19 amino acids long. CDR3 DNA: TGTGCCAGCAGCCCCCGGCCCCTCTCACTAGCGCCGGAAGGGGATGAGCAGTTCTTC. It yields the protein CASSPRPLSLAPEGDEQFF.

The chain couples TRBV21-1 to TRBJ2-7; the D call TRBD2 from the table was never checked on the DNA. TRBV21-1 is annotated as a pseudogene. The CDR3 sequence is 14 residues long. The CDR3: CASRPGVASYEQYF. The CDR3 region has the DNA TGTGCCAGCCGGCCGGGGGTAGCCTCCTACGAGCAGTACTTC.

CDR3 in amino acids: CASSMTQGRAFF. CDR3 nucleotide sequence: TGTGCCAGTAGTATGACGCAGGGAAGAGCTTTCTTT. The rearrangement uses TRBV19 and TRBJ1-1; a weak D match, TRBD1 (5 bases). Trimming stripped 3 bases from V and 10 bases from J, with 12 bases between. The CDR3 runs 12 residues. Germline loops: CDR1 LNHDA, CDR2 SQIVND (reference sequence).

V is TRBV6-6 and J is TRBJ1-1; tentative D call: TRBD1 (6 bases). The CDR3 contains 16 residues. In germline, CDR1 is MNHNY, CDR2 SVGAGI (reference sequence). With 0 bases removed from V and 2 bases from J, the gap between germline ends came to 13 bases. This chain's CDR3 is CASSYSGGVGNTEAFF. The CDR3 bases are TGTGCCAGCAGTTACTCAGGGGGGGTCGGCAACACTGAAGCTTTCTTT.

This chain connects TRBV4-1 to TRBJ1-6; unclear D gene. Germline-derived CDR1 and CDR2 are MGHRA and YSYEKL. V was pared by 0 bases and J by 10 bases, with 19 bases between. The CDR3 length is 17 residues. The CDR3 loop is CASSQEGGEYFTSPLHF. As DNA, the CDR3 is TGCGCCAGCAGCCAAGAAGGAGGAGAATACTTTACGTCACCCCTCCACTTT.

This chain joins TRBV5-1 and TRBJ2-1; perhaps TRBD2 as D (5 bases). There are 13 residues in the CDR3. Between the trimmed V and J ends, which lost 2 bases and 6 bases, there was a span of 9 bases. From germline, CDR1 is SGHRS and CDR2 YFSETQ. The CDR3, as DNA: TGCGCCAGCAGCTTACTAGGTCGCAATGAGCAGTTCTTC. Its translation: CASSLLGRNEQFF.

In its sample, this clone was seen once. The chain uses TRBV12-3 or TRBV12-4 and TRBJ2-1, with D hard to call. The CDR3 totals 13 residues. V was pared by 4 bases and J by 2 bases, with 6 bases between. The CDR3 loop reads CASSSGTYNEQFF. CDR3 bases: TGTGCCAGCAGTTCCGGTACCTACAATGAGCAGTTCTTC.

The chain couples TRBV7-2 to TRBJ1-6; TRBD1 agrees at 7 bases. The trim removed 8 bases at V and 6 bases at J, leaving 13 bases unmatched. Germline lookup yields CDR1 SGHTA and CDR2 FQGNSA. The CDR3 totals 16 residues. CDR3 sequence: CASRTGAYDSNSPLHF. The DNA for the CDR3 is TGTGCCAGCCGCACAGGGGCCTACGACTCTAATTCACCCCTCCACTTT.

This clone was detected only once. Here the CDR3 DNA reads TGTGCCAGCAGTCAGGGGACAGGGAAATACACCTTC. Its translation: CASSQGTGKYTF. The chain carries TRBV27 and TRBJ1-2; 9 bases agree with TRBD1. The V gene end was trimmed by 5 bases and the J gene end by 11 bases; junction bases not matched to a gene: 6. This CDR3 region has 12 residues. The germline V gene encodes CDR1 MNHEY and CDR2 SMNVEV (reference sequence).

CDR3: CATSRERGTGGYTF. The CDR3 nucleotides are TGTGCCACCAGCAGAGAGCGTGGGACTGGAGGCTACACCTTC. The chain recombines TRBV15 with TRBJ1-2; TRBD1 might be the D (5 bases). The germline CDR1 and CDR2 sequences are LNHNV and YYDKDF (reference sequence). This CDR3 comprises 14 residues. Trimming removed 0 bases at V and 8 bases at J, with 13 bases between. The full variable domain, with the rest looked up from reference TRBV15 and TRBJ1-2, is DAMVIQNPRYQVTQFGKPVTLSCSQTLNHNVMYWYQQKSSQAPKLLFHYYDKDFNNEADTPDNFQSRRPNTSFCFLDIRSPGLGDTAMYLCATSRERGTGGYTFGSGTRLTVV.

The J gene is TRBJ1-4, the V gene TRBV2; D not certain. This CDR3 comprises 16 residues. The V gene's germline CDR1 is SNHLY and CDR2 FYNNEI. Trimming removed 5 bases from V and 0 bases from J, with 13 bases in between. Written as DNA, the CDR3 is TGTGCCAGCAGTTTACAAGGCGCGGCAACTAATGAAAAACTGTTTTTT. The encoded protein is CASSLQGAATNEKLFF.

The chain employs TRBV6-1 and TRBJ1-5, with 9 bases aligning to TRBD1. The V and J ends lost 1 base and 5 bases, in that order; junction bases with no gene match: 3. Germline-derived CDR1 and CDR2 are MNHNS and SASEGT. The CDR3 spans 15 residues. The DNA for the CDR3 is TGTGCCAGCAGTGAAGGGGACAGGGTGTATCAGCCCCAGCATTTT. This encodes CASSEGDRVYQPQHF.

This clone was detected once. The chain combines TRBV4-2 with TRBJ1-1, with D uncertain. V was clipped by 3 bases and J by 3 bases, with 14 bases between them. The germline V gene has CDR1 LGHNA and CDR2 YNFKEQ. The CDR3 contains 15 residues. The CDR3 loop is CASSHPDLLDTEAFF. In DNA, the CDR3 is TGTGCCAGCAGCCACCCGGACTTATTGGACACTGAAGCTTTCTTT.

The chain has TRBV15 and TRBJ2-5, with a weak D call TRBD2 (6 bases). Germline lookup yields CDR1 LNHNV and CDR2 YYDKDF (reference sequence). CDR3 length: 15 amino acids. V was trimmed by 0 bases and J by 5 bases, leaving 13 bases between them. CDR3: CATSRDWRDGETQYF. The CDR3 DNA follows: TGTGCCACCAGCAGAGATTGGAGGGACGGGGAGACCCAGTACTTC.

The chain couples TRBV6-5 to TRBJ2-1; 10 positions match TRBD1. The germline gives CDR1 MNHEY, CDR2 SVGAGI. This CDR3 has 15 amino acids. J gave up 7 bases and V 6 bases, and 9 bases lay outside the gene matches. CDR3 nucleotide sequence: TGTGCCAGCAGACTATCCGGGACAGGGGCGAATGAGCAGTTCTTC. Its translation: CASRLSGTGANEQFF.

In its sample, this clone was seen once. The chain joins TRBV29-1 to TRBJ1-1; D remains unclear. The V gene lost 0 bases and the J gene lost 4 bases, with 12 bases spanning the gap. The CDR3 extends over 14 amino acids. Germline V lookup: CDR1 SQVTM, CDR2 ANQGSEA. The CDR3 spells CSVEEGGFGTEAFF. CDR3 DNA: TGCAGCGTTGAAGAAGGAGGGTTCGGCACTGAAGCTTTCTTT.

The chain employs TRBV5-1 and TRBJ1-1, with D tentatively TRBD1 (5 bases). The CDR3 sequence is 13 residues long. The V end lost 3 bases, the J end lost 5 bases, and 11 bases lay between the germline ends. Germline V lookup: CDR1 SGHRS, CDR2 YFSETQ. Here the CDR3 DNA reads TGCGCCAGCAGCTCCGGAGGGGAAACTGAAGCTTTCTTT. It encodes CASSSGGETEAFF.

The V gene is TRBV10-3, the J gene TRBJ1-4; no firm D call. This CDR3 has 15 residues. Germline V gives CDR1 ENHRY, CDR2 SYGVKD. V shed 2 bases and J shed 0 bases, with 7 bases lying between them. CDR3 coding DNA: TGTGCCATCAGTGAGGCAGGTTCAACTAATGAAAAACTGTTTTTT. Protein product: CAISEAGSTNEKLFF.

The J gene is TRBJ2-1, the V gene TRBV5-1, with 7 bases identical to TRBD2. CDR3 length: 15 residues. Germline V gene sequence: CDR1 SGHRS, CDR2 YFSETQ. The ends lost 5 bases at V and 5 bases at J; junction bases unmatched: 10. The CDR3 nucleotides are TGCGCCAGCAGTCACGACGGACTAGTAGACAATGAGCAGTTCTTC. Amino acids: CASSHDGLVDNEQFF.

Note on this clone: The CDR3 does not end in the conserved phenylalanine or tryptophan, so this is likely a read error. The DNA is left out, because the CDR3 cannot be placed on it with certainty; the CDR3 is given as TCRdb lists it. CDR3 residues: CASSFRDRSG. V and J are TRBV28 and TRBJ1-1; the table's D call, TRBD1, has no DNA check behind it. Germline CDR1 is MDHEN and CDR2 is SYDVKM. The CDR3 spans 10 amino acids, including both terminal residues.